This T cell receptor beta chain was observed in a study of shared clonotypes between healthy human individuals (TCRdb year 2020). With regard to the full study: The cohort included a few men and a couple of women between 18 and 49 years of age. Per donor, three plates each were used for CD4 naive and CD4 memory, two for CD8 naive, and one for CD8 memory. To estimate repertoire size and how much clonotypes are shared between individuals, the study performed deep sequencing of blood TCR repertoires from 4 to 6 healthy adults. To increase sequencing depth and limit assay-specific biases, different laboratories used diverse techniques to prepare libraries and sequence TCR repertoires. Between about 0.9 and 8.9 billion PBMCs per donor were obtained by leukapheresis. General conclusions and limits of the study: Because the study included only a small number of donors, the genetic and exposure-history diversity represented was limited. Rarefaction of sorted-subset datasets indicated incomplete sequencing despite the large sequencing depth. Across a handful of donors, approximately 4.6% of naive CD4, approximately 3.6% of naive CD8, around 2.1% of memory CD4, and around 0.4% of memory CD8 clonotypes were shared. Pairwise subsampling led to the expectation that sequencing depth would affect the degree of clonotype sharing among donors. Sampling was limited to blood, and TCR repertoires in tissue likely differ from TCR repertoires in blood. Clonotypes shared by all four sorted-subset donors showed higher generation probabilities than non-shared clonotypes. Larger estimated clonotype richness was generally found for naive subsets than for memory subsets.

Concerning this clone: Its specific antigen is unknown. One base away there is no much larger clone; base qualities are not given.

Using the deep immunoSEQ assay, TCR CDR3 regions were amplified from genomic DNA by multiplex PCR. Extracted genomic DNA from each cell subset was distributed evenly across all wells of several immunoSEQ 96-well plates, and each plate was treated as a replicate. Each replicate PCR for sorted subsets received roughly 0.2 ug genomic DNA, equal to 28,000 or so T cell genomes. The purified libraries were quantified using a Qubit 3.0 fluorometer, sized with a Bioanalyzer 2100, and then quantified again using the KAPA Library Quantification kit. Every immunoSEQ 96-well plate was sequenced on a separate single-read 150-cycle Illumina NextSeq 550 flow cell. Per the source publication's procedure: Because the immunoSEQ output included only junctional sequences and no quality scores, the filtering could not be the same as the filtering used for full-length reads. To assign V/J genes and CDR3, sequences were annotated against IMGT germline references using PyIR, a Python wrapper for IgBLAST v1.9. Reads were filtered out if the reads had weak V/J assignments (E-value above 1e-6), no CDR3, stop codons, out-of-frame junctions, or ambiguous translated residues. V3J clonotypes were defined as sequences sharing the same inferred V gene, J gene, and CDR3 amino acid sequence. To compute the percentage overlap between repertoires, the number of shared unique clonotypes was divided by the size of the smaller repertoire. RTK rarefaction, the Chao1 estimator, and Recon v2.1 estimates of unobserved clonotypes were used to assess repertoire richness. Generation probabilities for all TCRbeta clonotypes obtained by the gDNA method from a handful of donors were computed using OLGA. TCRdb holds this immuneACCESS table with in-frame rearrangements only. Some clones are missing; in checked studies, unresolved V genes explain under half, and the rest has no known cause. V, J and clone size derive from that table, while D and trimming were established from the DNA sequence. The sample table holds some 2,500,000 clones, of which 93% were seen once. The ten largest make up approximately 0.36% of the sample.

Donors were healthy HIV-negative adults with no recently reported acute infections or vaccinations. Only Caucasian adults living in Nashville, Tennessee, USA were represented among the donors. CD4+ T cells were enriched through magnetic negative selection, after which naive cells were positively selected on CD45RA and the remaining negative fraction served as the memory subset. Blood was obtained by leukapheresis, after which PBMCs were separated by Ficoll-Histopaque density gradient centrifugation and cryopreserved in liquid nitrogen vapor phase. Purity and quantity of every magnetically sorted T cell population were checked by analytical flow cytometry. Each sorted fraction had its genomic DNA isolated and then quantified by UV absorbance on a Nanodrop 2000c. V is shortened by 5 bases, J by 0 bases, and the region joining them spans 17 bases. Based on the germline V gene (reference sequence), the CDR1 and CDR2 sequences are LNHDA and SQIVND. The CDR3 measures 17 amino acids from cysteine to phenylalanine. The DNA shown is the 51-base CDR3, in frame from base 1.

Sequences were obtained from naive CD4+ T cells from PBMCs. The cell subset or site tag for this specimen amounts to: CD45RA+ positively selected. Rearrangement joined TRBV19 to TRBJ2-1, with the D assignment possibly TRBD1 or TRBD2, given 6 matching bases for each. The sequence was collected from a man between 18 and 29 years old in good health. Some clones in this sample may be carry-over from other donors' samples. The DNA sequence reads TGTGCCAGTAGTGTCGGCGGGACATTTAGCTCCTACAATGAGCAGTTCTTC. Its translation is CASSVGGTFSSYNEQFF.